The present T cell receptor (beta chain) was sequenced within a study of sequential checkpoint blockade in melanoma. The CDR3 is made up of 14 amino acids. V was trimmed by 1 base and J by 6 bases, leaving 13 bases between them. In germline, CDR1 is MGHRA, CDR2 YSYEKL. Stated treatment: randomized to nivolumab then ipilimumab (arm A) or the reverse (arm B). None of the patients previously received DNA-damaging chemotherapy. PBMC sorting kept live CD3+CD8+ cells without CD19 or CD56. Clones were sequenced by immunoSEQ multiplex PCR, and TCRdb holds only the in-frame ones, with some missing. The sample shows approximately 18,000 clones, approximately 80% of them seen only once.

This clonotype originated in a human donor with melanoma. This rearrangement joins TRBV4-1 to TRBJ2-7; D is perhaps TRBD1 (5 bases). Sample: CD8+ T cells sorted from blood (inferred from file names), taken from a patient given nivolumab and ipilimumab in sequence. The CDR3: CASSQVNRRLEQYF. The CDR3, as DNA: TGCGCCAGCAGCCAAGTGAACAGGCGCCTCGAGCAGTACTTC.